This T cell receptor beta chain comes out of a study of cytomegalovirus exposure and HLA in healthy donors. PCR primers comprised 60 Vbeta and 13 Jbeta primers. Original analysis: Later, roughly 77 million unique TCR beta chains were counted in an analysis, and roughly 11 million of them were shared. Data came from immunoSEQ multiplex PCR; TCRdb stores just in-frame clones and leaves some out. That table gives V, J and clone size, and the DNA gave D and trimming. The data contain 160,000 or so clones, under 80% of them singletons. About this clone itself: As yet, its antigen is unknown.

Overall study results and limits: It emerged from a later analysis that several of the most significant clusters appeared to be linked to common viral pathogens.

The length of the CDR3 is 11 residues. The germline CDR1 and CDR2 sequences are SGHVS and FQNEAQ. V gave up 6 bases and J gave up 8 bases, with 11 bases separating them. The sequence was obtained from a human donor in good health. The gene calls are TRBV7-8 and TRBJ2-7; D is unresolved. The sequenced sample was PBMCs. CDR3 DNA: TGTGCCAGCAGTACCGCGTCCCAGCAGTACTTC. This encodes CASSTASQQYF.